What follows describes a single T cell receptor (beta chain). This specimen belongs to a study of cytomegalovirus exposure and HLA in healthy donors. PCR primers comprised 60 Vbeta and 13 Jbeta primers. Measured with immunoSEQ multiplex PCR; TCRdb has only the in-frame clones, and not every one. The data hold tens of thousands of clones, with 70% to 85% observed a single time. Germline CDR1 and CDR2: GTSNPN and SVGIG (reference sequence). This CDR3 spans 13 amino acids. The clonotype originates from a human donor in good health. The chain has TRBV30 and TRBJ2-5; a possible D gene is TRBD2 (6 bases). Judging by the DNA end, TRBJ2-7 fits better; the J call may be wrong. Sequenced: PBMCs. This CDR3 is CAWKEGISYEQYF. In DNA, the CDR3 is TGTGCCTGGAAGGAGGGGATCTCCTACGAGCAGTACTTC.